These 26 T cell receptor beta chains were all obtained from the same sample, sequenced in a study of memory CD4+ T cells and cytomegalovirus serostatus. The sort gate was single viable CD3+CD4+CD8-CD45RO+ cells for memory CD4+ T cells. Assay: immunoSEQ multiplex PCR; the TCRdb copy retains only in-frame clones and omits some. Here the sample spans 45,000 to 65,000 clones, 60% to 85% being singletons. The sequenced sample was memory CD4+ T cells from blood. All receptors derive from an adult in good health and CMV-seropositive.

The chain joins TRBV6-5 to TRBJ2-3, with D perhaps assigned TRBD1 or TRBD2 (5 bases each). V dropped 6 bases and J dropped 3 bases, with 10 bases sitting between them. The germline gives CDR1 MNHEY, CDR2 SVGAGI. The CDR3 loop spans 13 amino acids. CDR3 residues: CASRRDLTDTQYF. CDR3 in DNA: TGTGCCAGCAGAAGGGACCTGACAGATACGCAGTATTTT.

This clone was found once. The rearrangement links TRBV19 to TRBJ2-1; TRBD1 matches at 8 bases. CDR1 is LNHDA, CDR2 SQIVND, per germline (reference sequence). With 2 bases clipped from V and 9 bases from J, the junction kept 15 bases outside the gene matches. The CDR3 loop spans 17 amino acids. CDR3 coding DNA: TGTGCCAGTAGTATAAGCCCGAGACAGGGGTTGAGGAGTGAGCAGTTCTTC. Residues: CASSISPRQGLRSEQFF.

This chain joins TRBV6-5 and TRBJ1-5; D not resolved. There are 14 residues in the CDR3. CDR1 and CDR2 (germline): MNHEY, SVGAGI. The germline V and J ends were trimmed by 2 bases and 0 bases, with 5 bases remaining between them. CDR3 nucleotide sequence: TGTGCCAGCAGTTACATGAATAGCAATCAGCCCCAGCATTTT. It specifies CASSYMNSNQPQHF.

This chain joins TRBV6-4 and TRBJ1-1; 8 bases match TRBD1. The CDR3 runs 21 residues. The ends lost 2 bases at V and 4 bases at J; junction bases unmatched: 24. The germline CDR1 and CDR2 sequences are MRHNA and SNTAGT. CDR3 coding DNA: TGTGCCAGCAGTGACCATCAGGGGGCGTCTTTATGTAGGATGGTCGGCACTGAAGCTTTCTTT. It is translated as CASSDHQGASLCRMVGTEAFF.

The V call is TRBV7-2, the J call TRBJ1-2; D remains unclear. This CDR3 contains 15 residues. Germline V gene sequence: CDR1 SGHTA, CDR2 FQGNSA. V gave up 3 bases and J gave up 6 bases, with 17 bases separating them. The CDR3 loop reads CASSFFNRLEDGYTF. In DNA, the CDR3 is TGTGCCAGCAGCTTTTTTAATAGGTTGGAGGATGGCTACACCTTC.

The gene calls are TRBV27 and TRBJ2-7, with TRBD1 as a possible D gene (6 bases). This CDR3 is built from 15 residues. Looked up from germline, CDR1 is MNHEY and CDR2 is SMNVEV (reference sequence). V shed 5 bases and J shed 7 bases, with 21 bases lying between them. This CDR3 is CASSLERGRVGEQYF. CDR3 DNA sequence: TGTGCCAGCAGTCTCGAGAGGGGGAGAGTGGGTGAGCAGTACTTC.

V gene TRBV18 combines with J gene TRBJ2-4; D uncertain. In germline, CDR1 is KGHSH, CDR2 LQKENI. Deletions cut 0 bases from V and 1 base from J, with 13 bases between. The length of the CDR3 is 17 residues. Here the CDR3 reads CASSPPGMDRAKNIQYF. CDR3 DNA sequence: TGTGCCAGCTCACCACCGGGGATGGATCGGGCCAAAAACATTCAGTACTTC.

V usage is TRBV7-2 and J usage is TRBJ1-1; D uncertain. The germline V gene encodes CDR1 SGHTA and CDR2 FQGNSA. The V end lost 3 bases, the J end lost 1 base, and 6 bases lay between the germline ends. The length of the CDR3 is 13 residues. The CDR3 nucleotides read TGTGCCAGCAGCTTTATTCGGAACACTGAAGCTTTCTTT. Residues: CASSFIRNTEAFF.

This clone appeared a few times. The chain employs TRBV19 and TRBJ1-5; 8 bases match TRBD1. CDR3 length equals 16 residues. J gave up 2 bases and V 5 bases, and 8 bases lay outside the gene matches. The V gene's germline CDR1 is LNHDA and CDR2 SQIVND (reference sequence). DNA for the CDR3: TGTGCCAGTAGTCCTCAGGGGGCAAGGGGCAATCAGCCCCAGCATTTT. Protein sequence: CASSPQGARGNQPQHF.

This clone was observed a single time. CDR3 in amino acids: CASSPRDELSYEQYF. CDR3 bases: TGCGCCAGCAGCCCCCGCGATGAGCTTTCCTACGAGCAGTACTTC. The chain carries TRBV4-1 and TRBJ2-7, with D hard to call. The CDR3 covers 15 residues. Trimming pared 4 bases from V and 1 base from J, leaving 14 bases between. The V gene's germline CDR1 is MGHRA and CDR2 YSYEKL.

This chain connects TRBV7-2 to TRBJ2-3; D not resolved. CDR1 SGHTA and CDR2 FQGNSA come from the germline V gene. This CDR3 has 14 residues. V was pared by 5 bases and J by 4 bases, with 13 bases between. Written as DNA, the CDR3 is TGTGCCAGCAGCCGGCCCCCGTGGTCAGATACGCAGTATTTT. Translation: CASSRPPWSDTQYF.

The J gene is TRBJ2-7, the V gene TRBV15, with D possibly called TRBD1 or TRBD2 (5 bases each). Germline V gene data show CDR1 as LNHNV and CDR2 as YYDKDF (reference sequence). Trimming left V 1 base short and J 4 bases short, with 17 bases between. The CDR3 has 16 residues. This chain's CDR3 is CATSRAKGTREYEQYF. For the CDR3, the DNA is TGTGCCACCAGCAGAGCTAAGGGGACCCGAGAGTACGAGCAGTACTTC. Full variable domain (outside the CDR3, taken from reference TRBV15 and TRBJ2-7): DAMVIQNPRYQVTQFGKPVTLSCSQTLNHNVMYWYQQKSSQAPKLLFHYYDKDFNNEADTPDNFQSRRPNTSFCFLDIRSPGLGDTAMYLCATSRAKGTREYEQYFGPGTRLTVT.

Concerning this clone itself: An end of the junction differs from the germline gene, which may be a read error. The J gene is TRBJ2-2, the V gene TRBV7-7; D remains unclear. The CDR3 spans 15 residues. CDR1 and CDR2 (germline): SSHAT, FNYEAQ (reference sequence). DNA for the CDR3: TGTGCTAGCAGCCCCTCAACATGGGCCACCGGGGAGCTGTTTTTT. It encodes CASSPSTWATGELFF.

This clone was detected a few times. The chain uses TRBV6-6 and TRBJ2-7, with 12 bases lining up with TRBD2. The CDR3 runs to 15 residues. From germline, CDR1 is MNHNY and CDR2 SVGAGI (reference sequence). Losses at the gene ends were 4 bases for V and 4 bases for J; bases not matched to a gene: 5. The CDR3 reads CASSSSGGALYEQYF. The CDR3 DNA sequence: TGTGCCAGCAGTTCTAGCGGGGGGGCCTTGTACGAGCAGTACTTC.

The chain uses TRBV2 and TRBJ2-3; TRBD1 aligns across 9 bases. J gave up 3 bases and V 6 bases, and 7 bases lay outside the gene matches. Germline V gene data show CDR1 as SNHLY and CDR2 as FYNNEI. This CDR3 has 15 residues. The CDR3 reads CASSRDRVLTDTQYF. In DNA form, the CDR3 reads TGTGCCAGCAGCCGGGACAGGGTTTTGACAGATACGCAGTATTTT.

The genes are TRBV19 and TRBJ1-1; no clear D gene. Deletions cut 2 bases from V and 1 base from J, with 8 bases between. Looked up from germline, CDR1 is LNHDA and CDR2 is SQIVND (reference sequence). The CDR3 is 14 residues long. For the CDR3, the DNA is TGTGCCAGTAGTATAATAAGTGCGAACACTGAAGCTTTCTTT. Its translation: CASSIISANTEAFF.

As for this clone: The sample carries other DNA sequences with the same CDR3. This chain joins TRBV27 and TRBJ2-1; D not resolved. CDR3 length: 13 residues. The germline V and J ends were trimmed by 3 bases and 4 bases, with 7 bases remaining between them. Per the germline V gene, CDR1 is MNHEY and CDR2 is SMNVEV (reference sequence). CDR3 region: CASSFRTYNEQFF. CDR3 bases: TGTGCCAGCAGTTTCCGTACATACAATGAGCAGTTCTTC.

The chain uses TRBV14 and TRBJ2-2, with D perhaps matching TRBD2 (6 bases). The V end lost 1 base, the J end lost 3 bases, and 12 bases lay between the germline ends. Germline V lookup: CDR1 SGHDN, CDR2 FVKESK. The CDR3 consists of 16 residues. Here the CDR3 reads CASSQVSSEYTGELFF. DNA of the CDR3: TGTGCCAGCAGCCAAGTTTCTAGCGAATACACCGGGGAGCTGTTTTTT.

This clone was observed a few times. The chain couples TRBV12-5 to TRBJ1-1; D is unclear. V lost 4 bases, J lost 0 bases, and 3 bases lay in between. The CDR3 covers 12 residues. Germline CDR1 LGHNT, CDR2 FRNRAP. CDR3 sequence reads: CASGYMNTEAFF. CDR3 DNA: TGTGCTAGTGGTTACATGAACACTGAAGCTTTCTTT.

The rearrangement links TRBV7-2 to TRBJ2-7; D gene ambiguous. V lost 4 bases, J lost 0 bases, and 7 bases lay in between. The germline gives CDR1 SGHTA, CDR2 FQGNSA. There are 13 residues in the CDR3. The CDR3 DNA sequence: TGTGCCAGCAGCTCCGGGCCCTCCTACGAGCAGTACTTC. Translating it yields CASSSGPSYEQYF.

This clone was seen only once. The CDR3 sequence: CAISDSSGVTDTQYF. The DNA of the CDR3 is TGTGCCATCAGTGACTCTAGCGGGGTTACAGATACGCAGTATTTT. V and J are TRBV10-3 and TRBJ2-3; 9 nucleotides match TRBD2. The V gene end was trimmed by 3 bases and the J gene end by 3 bases; junction bases not matched to a gene: 4. In germline, CDR1 is ENHRY, CDR2 SYGVKD. The CDR3 contains 15 residues.

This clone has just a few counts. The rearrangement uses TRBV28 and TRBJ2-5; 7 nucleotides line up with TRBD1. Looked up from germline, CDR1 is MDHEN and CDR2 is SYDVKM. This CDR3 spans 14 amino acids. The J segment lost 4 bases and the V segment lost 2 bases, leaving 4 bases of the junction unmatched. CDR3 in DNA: TGTGCCAGCAGTTTAAATGACAGGGTAGAGACCCAGTACTTC. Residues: CASSLNDRVETQYF.

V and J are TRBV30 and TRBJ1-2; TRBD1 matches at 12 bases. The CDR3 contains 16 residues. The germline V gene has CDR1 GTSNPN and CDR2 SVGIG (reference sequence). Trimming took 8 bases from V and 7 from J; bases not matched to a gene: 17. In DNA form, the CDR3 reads TGTGCCCGTGCCGGGACAGGGGGCGGAGGGTTAACTGGCTACACCTTC. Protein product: CARAGTGGGGLTGYTF.

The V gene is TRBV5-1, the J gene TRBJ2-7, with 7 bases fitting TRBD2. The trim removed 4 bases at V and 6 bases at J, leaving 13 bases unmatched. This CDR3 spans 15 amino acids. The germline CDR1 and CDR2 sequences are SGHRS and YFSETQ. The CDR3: CASSPAPSGISEQYF. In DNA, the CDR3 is TGCGCCAGCAGCCCCGCCCCCAGCGGGATAAGCGAGCAGTACTTC.

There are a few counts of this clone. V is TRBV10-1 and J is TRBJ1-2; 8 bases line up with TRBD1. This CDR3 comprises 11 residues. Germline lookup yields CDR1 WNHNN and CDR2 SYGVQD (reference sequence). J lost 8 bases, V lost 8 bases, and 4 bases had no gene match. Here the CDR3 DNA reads TGCGCCAGCTACCAGGGGGCGGGCTACACCTTC. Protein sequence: CASYQGAGYTF.

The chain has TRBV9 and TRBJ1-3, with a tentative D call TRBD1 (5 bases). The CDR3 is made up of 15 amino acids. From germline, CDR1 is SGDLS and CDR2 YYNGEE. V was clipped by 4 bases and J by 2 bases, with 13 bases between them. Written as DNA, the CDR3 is TGTGCCAGCAGCCCGCGAGGGACGCCTGGAAACACCATATATTTT. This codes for CASSPRGTPGNTIYF.